What follows are 3 T cell receptor beta chains derived from one specimen sequenced in a study of shared clonotypes between healthy human individuals. The protocol was immunoSEQ multiplex PCR, while the TCRdb copy is restricted to in-frame clones and leaves out a portion. The table records about 1.1 million clones, about 84% of them present only once. The sequenced sample consisted of memory CD4+ T cells from PBMCs. Subset given: CD45RA-negative fraction. All receptors derive from a man aged 18-30 years in good health. Some clones in this sample may be carry-over from other donors' samples.

The chain carries TRBV5-6 and TRBJ1-1, with 7 bases aligning to TRBD1. This CDR3 has 14 amino acids. Germline assignment: CDR1 SGHDT and CDR2 YYEEEE. Germline trimming cut 0 bases from V and 6 bases from J; bases unmatched to any gene: 5. CDR3 nucleotide sequence: TGTGCCAGCAGCTTGGAACAGGGGAAGGCTGAAGCTTTCTTT. It specifies CASSLEQGKAEAFF.

This chain connects TRBV6-6 to TRBJ1-5, with a possible D match to TRBD1 (6 bases). The CDR3 is made up of 15 amino acids. Germline V CDR1 and CDR2: MNHNY, SVGAGI (reference sequence). V lost 6 bases and J 9 bases, leaving 21 bases between the germline ends. The CDR3 reads CASSRTGQGQGPQHF. Here the CDR3 DNA reads TGTGCCAGCAGCCGGACCGGGCAGGGGCAGGGGCCCCAGCATTTT.

V and J are TRBV6-6 and TRBJ2-3; the D gene is possibly TRBD2 (5 bases). Germline CDR1 reads MNHNY; CDR2 reads SVGAGI (reference sequence). This CDR3 has 14 residues. V lost 6 bases to trimming and J lost 0 bases, with 10 bases between them. The chain's CDR3 is CASSVRASTDTQYF. The CDR3 DNA is TGTGCCAGCAGCGTGAGGGCTAGCACAGATACGCAGTATTTT.